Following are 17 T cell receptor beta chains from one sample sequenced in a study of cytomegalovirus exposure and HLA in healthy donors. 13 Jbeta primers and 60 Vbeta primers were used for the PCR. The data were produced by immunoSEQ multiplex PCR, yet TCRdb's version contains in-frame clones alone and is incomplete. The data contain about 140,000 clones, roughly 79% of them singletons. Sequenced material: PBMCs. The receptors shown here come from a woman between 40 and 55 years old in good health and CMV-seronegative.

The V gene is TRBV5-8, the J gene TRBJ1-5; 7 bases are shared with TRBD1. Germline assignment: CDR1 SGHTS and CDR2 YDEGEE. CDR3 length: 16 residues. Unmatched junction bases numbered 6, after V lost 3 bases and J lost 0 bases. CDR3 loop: CASSYGTVHSNQPQHF. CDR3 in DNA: TGTGCCAGCAGCTATGGGACAGTCCATAGCAATCAGCCCCAGCATTTT.

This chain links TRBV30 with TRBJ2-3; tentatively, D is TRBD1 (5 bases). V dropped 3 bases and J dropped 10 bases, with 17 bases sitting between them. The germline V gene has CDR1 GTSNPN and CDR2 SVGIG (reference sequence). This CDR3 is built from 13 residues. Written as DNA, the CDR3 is TGTGCCTGGAGGGCCTCAGGGTCGCGCGCGCAGTATTTT. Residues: CAWRASGSRAQYF.

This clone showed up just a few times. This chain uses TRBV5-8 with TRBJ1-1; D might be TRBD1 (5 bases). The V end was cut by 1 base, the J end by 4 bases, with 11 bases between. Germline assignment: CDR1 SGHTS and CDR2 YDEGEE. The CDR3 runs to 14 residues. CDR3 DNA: TGTGCCAGCAGCTTGTGGGGCCAACCCACTGAAGCTTTCTTT. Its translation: CASSLWGQPTEAFF.

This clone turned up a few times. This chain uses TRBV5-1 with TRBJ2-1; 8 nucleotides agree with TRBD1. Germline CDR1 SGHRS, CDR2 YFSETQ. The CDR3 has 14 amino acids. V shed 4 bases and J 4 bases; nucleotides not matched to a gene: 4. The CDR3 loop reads CASSLGQEYNEQFF. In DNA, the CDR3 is TGCGCCAGCAGCCTGGGACAGGAATACAATGAGCAGTTCTTC. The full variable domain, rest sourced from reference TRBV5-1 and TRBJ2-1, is KAGVTQTPRYLIKTRGQQVTLSCSPISGHRSVSWYQQTPGQGLQFLFEYFSETQRNKGNFPGRFSGRQFSNSRSEMNVSTLELGDSALYLCASSLGQEYNEQFFGPGTRLTVL.

CDR3: CASSLTSLETQYF. DNA for the CDR3: TGTGCCAGCAGCCTGACTAGCTTAGAGACCCAGTACTTC. This chain uses TRBV7-2 with TRBJ2-5; 7 bases are a match to TRBD2. The trim removed 5 bases at V and 4 bases at J, leaving 4 bases unmatched. Germline V lookup: CDR1 SGHTA, CDR2 FQGNSA. The CDR3 consists of 13 residues.

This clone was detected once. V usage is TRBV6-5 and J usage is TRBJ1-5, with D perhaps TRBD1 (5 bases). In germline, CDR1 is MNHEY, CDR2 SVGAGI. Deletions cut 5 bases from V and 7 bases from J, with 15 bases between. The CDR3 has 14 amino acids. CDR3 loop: CASSVQGANQPQHF. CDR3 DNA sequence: TGTGCCAGCAGTGTTCAGGGTGCTAACCAGCCCCAGCATTTT.

CDR3 in DNA: TGTGCCAGCAGCTTAGTTTTCCAGGACGAGCAGTACTTC. Its protein product is CASSLVFQDEQYF. The V and J genes are TRBV11-3 and TRBJ2-7, with D unresolved. The CDR3 is 13 residues long. V gave up 1 base and J gave up 5 bases, with 9 bases separating them. Germline V lookup: CDR1 SGHNT, CDR2 YENEEA.

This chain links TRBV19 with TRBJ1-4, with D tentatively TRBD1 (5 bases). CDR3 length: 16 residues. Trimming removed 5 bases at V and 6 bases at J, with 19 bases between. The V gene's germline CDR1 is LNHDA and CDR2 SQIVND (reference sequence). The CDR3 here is CASSLTPTGWDEKLFF. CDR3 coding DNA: TGTGCCAGTAGTTTAACGCCAACAGGTTGGGATGAAAAACTGTTTTTT.

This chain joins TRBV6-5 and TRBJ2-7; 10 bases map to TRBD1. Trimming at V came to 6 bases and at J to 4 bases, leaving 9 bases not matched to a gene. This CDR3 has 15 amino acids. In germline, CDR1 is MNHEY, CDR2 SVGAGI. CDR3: CASRKDRDRGYEQYF. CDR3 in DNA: TGTGCCAGCAGGAAGGACCGGGACAGGGGTTACGAGCAGTACTTC.

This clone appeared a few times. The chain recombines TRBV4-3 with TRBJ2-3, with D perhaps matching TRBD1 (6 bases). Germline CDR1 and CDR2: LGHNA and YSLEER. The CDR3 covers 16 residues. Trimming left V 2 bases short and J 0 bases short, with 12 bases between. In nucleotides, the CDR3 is TGCGCCAGCAGCCAATGGACAGCCTCTAGCACAGATACGCAGTATTTT. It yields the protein CASSQWTASSTDTQYF.

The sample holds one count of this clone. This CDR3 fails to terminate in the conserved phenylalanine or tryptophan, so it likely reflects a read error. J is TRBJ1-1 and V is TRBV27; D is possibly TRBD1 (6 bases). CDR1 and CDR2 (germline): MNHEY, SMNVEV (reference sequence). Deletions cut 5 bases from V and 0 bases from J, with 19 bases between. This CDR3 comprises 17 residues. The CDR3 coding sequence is TGTGCCAGCAGTATAAGAACAGGGATCGGAATGAACACTGAAGCTTTCCTT. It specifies CASSIRTGIGMNTEAFL.

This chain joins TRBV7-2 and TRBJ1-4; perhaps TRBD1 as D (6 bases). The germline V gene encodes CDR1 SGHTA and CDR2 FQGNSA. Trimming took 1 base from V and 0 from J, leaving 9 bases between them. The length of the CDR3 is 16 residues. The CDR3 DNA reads TGTGCCAGCAGCTTAGTGACAGGCGCAACTAATGAAAAACTGTTTTTT. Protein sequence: CASSLVTGATNEKLFF.

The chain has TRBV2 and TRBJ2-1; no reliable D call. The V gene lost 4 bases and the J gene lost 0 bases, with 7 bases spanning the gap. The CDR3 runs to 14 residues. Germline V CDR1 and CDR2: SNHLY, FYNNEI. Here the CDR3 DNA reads TGTGCCAGCAGTGTGCTGAGCTCCTACAATGAGCAGTTCTTC. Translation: CASSVLSSYNEQFF.

The CDR3 region is CASSPPAGVYEQYF. DNA of the CDR3: TGCGCCAGCAGCCCCCCAGCGGGAGTCTACGAGCAGTACTTC. The chain recombines TRBV5-1 with TRBJ2-7; 8 nucleotides agree with TRBD2. Germline trimming cut 4 bases from V and 3 bases from J; bases unmatched to any gene: 6. Looked up from germline, CDR1 is SGHRS and CDR2 is YFSETQ. The CDR3 is made up of 14 amino acids.

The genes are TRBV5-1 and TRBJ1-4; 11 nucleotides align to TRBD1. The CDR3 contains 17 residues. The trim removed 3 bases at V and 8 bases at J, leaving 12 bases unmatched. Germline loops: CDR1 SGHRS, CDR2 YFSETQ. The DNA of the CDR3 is TGCGCCAGCAGCTGGACAGGGGGCGTTAAGGCATGGGAAAAACTGTTTTTT. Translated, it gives CASSWTGGVKAWEKLFF.

The CDR3 loop is CAWSSFGTVNQPQHF. In DNA, the CDR3 is TGTGCCTGGAGTTCTTTTGGGACAGTGAATCAGCCCCAGCATTTT. The chain is built from TRBV30 and TRBJ1-5; TRBD1 agrees at 7 bases. The CDR3 runs 15 residues. Looked up from germline, CDR1 is GTSNPN and CDR2 is SVGIG (reference sequence). Germline trimming cut 2 bases from V and 4 bases from J; bases unmatched to any gene: 8.

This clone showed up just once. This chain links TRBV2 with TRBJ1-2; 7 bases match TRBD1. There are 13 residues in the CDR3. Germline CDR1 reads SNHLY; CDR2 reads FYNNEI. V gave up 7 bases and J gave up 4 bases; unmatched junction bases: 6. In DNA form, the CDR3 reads TGTGCCAGCACAGGGGGGAAGAGCTATGGCTACACCTTC. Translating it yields CASTGGKSYGYTF.